A selection of T cell receptor beta chains follows, all from one sample in a study of T cell changes during pregnancy in multiple sclerosis. Sequenced by immunoSEQ multiplex PCR; TCRdb stores in-frame clones only, minus some. Among about 59,000 clones, about nine tenths were seen once, and the ten largest hold roughly 0.82%. The source material was peripheral blood, sampled in the first trimester of pregnancy. The receptors derive from a female donor in good health, enrolled as a control in a pregnancy study. Each CDR3 is given with its conserved first and last residue. The D gene is left open where the match is weak. Clone size is given for some rows only: seen once, a few or many times, or a class if the clone is expanded.

V gene	clone size	J gene	D gene	CDR3 DNA	CDR3 protein
TRBV7-2	.	TRBJ1-5	.	TGTGCCAGCAGCTTACATAGCAATCAGCCCCAGCATTTT	CASSLHSNQPQHF
TRBV23-1	.	TRBJ2-7	.	TGCGCCAGCGGCCTCGACAGATGTTACACCTACGAGCAGTACTTC	CASGLDRCYTYEQYF
TRBV5-1	.	TRBJ1-2	.	TGCGCCAGCAGCTTGGAAGACAGTTACTACACCTTC	CASSLEDSYYTF
TRBV19	.	TRBJ2-2	TRBD2	TGTGCCAGTAGGAGTAGCGGGGGGTTTGGCACCGGGGAGCTGTTTTTT	CASRSSGGFGTGELFF
TRBV9	.	TRBJ2-3	.	TGTGCCAGCAGCGTAGCTGGAGGGTTAGGGGTGGATACGCAGTATTTT	CASSVAGGLGVDTQYF
TRBV7-9	.	TRBJ2-3	.	TGTGCCAGCAGCTTAAGCCTCCCAGGGTTCACAGATACGCAGTATTTT	CASSLSLPGFTDTQYF
TRBV9	.	TRBJ2-1	TRBD2	TGTGCCAGCACGGACGGGACTAGCGGGGGATATGAGCAGTTCTTC	CASTDGTSGGYEQFF
TRBV9	.	TRBJ1-3	.	TGTGCCAGCAGCGTAGACAGGGACCCTTCCGGAAACACCATATATTTT	CASSVDRDPSGNTIYF
TRBV19	.	TRBJ1-6	.	TGTGCCAGTAGTGAGACAGGAGATTATAATTCACCCCTCCACTTT	CASSETGDYNSPLHF
TRBV7-2	once	TRBJ1-2	.	TGTGCCAGCAGCTTAGAGAGGAAGAATTATAACTATGGCTACACCTTC	CASSLERKNYNYGYTF
TRBV9	.	TRBJ2-3	.	TGTGCCAGCAGCGTAGACAGTCCCCTCACAGATACGCAGTATTTT	CASSVDSPLTDTQYF
TRBV6-1	.	TRBJ2-7	TRBD1	TGTGCCAGCAGCGAGGACAGGTACTCCTACGAGCAGTACTTC	CASSEDRYSYEQYF
TRBV19	once	TRBJ2-5	.	TGTGCCAGTAGTATAGACAGGGCCGCCCAAGAGACCCAGTACTTC	CASSIDRAAQETQYF
TRBV18	.	TRBJ1-4	TRBD1	TGTGCCAGCTCACCAAGGCAGGGGGATGAAAAACTGTTTTTT	CASSPRQGDEKLFF
TRBV7-9	.	TRBJ2-5	.	TGTGCCAGCAGCGAGCAAACAGGGACCCAGTACTTC	CASSEQTGTQYF
TRBV27	.	TRBJ2-7	.	TGTGCCAGCAGTCCCAGGGGAGTGGGCTACGAGCAGTACTTC	CASSPRGVGYEQYF
TRBV7-7	.	TRBJ1-5	.	TGTGCTAGCAGCTTAGCGGGGACATCGCGGAATCAGCCCCAGCATTTT	CASSLAGTSRNQPQHF
TRBV19	.	TRBJ2-1	.	TGTGCCAGTAGTATCGCGGCGGGGGCCATCATTCAGCAGTTCTTC	CASSIAAGAIIQQFF
TRBV4-3	.	TRBJ2-3	.	TGCGCCAGCAGCCAAAGCCACGGCACAGATACGCAGTATTTT	CASSQSHGTDTQYF
TRBV7-8	.	TRBJ1-2	.	TGTGCCAGCAGCCCGTTGAGTGGCTACACCTTC	CASSPLSGYTF
TRBV6-6	.	TRBJ1-2	.	TGTGCCAGCAGTTGGCGGTGGGGGGACTATGGCTACACCTTC	CASSWRWGDYGYTF
TRBV12-5	.	TRBJ1-6	TRBD1	TGTGCTAGTGGTTTGGCCGACTCGGACAGGAATAATTCACCCCTCCACTTT	CASGLADSDRNNSPLHF
TRBV5-1	.	TRBJ2-1	TRBD2	TGCGCCAGCAGCGGATCTAGCGGGGGGGCCATCAATGAGCAGTTCTTC	CASSGSSGGAINEQFF
TRBV13	.	TRBJ1-2	.	TGTGCCAGCAGCTTACCAGGGAACTATGGCTACACCTTC	CASSLPGNYGYTF
TRBV7-2	.	TRBJ1-2	.	TGTGCCAGCAGCTTTATCTTTGGGGGAGGTGGCTACACCTTC	CASSFIFGGGGYTF
TRBV4-3	.	TRBJ1-5	TRBD1	TGCGCCAGCAGCCAACTCTGGACAGGGCAGCATTTT	CASSQLWTGQHF
TRBV4-3	.	TRBJ1-5	.	TGCGCCAGCAGCCAAGATCCCCGGGGGGGCGATCAGCCCCAGCATTTT	CASSQDPRGGDQPQHF